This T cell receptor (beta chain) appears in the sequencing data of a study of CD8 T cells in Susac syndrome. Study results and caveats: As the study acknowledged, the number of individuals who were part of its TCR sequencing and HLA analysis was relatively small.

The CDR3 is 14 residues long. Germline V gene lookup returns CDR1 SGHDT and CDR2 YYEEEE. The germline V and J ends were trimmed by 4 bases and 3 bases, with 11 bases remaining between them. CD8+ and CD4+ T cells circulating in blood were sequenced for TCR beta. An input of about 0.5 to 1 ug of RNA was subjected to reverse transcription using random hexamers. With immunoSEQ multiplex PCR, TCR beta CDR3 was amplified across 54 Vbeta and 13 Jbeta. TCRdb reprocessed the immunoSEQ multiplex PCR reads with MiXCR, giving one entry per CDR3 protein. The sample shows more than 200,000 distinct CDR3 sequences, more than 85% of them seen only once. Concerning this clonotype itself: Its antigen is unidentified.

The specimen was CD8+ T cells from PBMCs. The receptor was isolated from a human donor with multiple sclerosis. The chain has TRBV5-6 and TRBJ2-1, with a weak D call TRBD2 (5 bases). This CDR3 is CASSRGLNYNEQFF. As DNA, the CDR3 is TGTGCCAGCAGCCGCGGACTGAACTACAATGAGCAGTTCTTC.